This TCR beta chain derives from a study of blood T cell repertoires in COVID-19. CDR1 is SGHRS and CDR2 is YFSETQ in the germline V gene. The CDR3 consists of 13 residues. Trimming took off 1 base at V and 2 bases at J, with 7 bases between the two ends. Repertoires were generated with immunoSEQ multiplex PCR, while TCRdb's copy carries only in-frame clones and drops some. There are 200,000 to 300,000 clones in the sample; 75% to 95% occur only once, and under 3% lies in the top ten. The receptor's source is a person under 30 with COVID-19, enrolled during active disease. Sequencing used peripheral blood. This chain connects TRBV5-1 to TRBJ2-7; D is undetermined. CDR3 residues: CASSLSSAYEQYF. CDR3 nucleotide sequence: TGCGCCAGCAGCTTGTCTTCTGCCTACGAGCAGTACTTC.